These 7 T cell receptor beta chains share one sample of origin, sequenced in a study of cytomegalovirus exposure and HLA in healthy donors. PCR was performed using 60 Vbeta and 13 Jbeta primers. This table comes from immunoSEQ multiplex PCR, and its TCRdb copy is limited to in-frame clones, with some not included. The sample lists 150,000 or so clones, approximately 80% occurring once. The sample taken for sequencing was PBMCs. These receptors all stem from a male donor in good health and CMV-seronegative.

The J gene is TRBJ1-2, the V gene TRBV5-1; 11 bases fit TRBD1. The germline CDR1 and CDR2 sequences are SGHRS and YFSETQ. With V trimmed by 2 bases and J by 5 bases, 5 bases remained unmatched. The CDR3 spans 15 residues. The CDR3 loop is CASSLGQGARYGYTF. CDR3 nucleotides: TGCGCCAGCAGCTTAGGACAGGGGGCTCGGTATGGCTACACCTTC.

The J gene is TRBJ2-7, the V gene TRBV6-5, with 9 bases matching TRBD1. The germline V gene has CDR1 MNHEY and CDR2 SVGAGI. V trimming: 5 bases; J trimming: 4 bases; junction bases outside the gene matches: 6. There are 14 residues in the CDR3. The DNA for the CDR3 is TGTGCCAGCAGTCAACAGGGGGCGATTTACGAGCAGTACTTC. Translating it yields CASSQQGAIYEQYF.

DNA for the CDR3: TGCAGCGTCCCAGGTTGGGGCGGGAATACAGATACGCAGTATTTT. Protein product: CSVPGWGGNTDTQYF. The chain links TRBV29-1 to TRBJ2-3, with a possible D match to TRBD2 (6 bases). V was clipped by 6 bases and J by 3 bases, with 19 bases between them. The germline V gene encodes CDR1 SQVTM and CDR2 ANQGSEA. The CDR3 is 15 residues long.

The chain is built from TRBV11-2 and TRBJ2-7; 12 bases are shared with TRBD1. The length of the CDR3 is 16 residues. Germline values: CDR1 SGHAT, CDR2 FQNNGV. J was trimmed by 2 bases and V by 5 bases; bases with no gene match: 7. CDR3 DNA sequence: TGTGCCAGCAGCCCCGGGACAGGGGGCCTAGCCTACGAGCAGTACTTC. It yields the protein CASSPGTGGLAYEQYF.

Here the CDR3 reads CASSEIPASGIYNEQFF. CDR3 coding DNA: TGCGCCAGCAGTGAGATCCCCGCTAGCGGAATCTACAATGAGCAGTTCTTC. This chain uses TRBV10-1 with TRBJ2-1, with 7 nucleotides matching TRBD2. Germline loops: CDR1 WNHNN, CDR2 SYGVQD (reference sequence). The CDR3 runs 17 residues. With V trimmed by 2 bases and J by 3 bases, 10 bases remained unmatched.

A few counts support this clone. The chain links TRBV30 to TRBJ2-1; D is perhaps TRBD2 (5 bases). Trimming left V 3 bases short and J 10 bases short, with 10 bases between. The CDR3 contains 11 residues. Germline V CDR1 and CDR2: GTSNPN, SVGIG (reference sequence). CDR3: CAWSGRAEQFF. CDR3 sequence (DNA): TGTGCCTGGAGCGGGCGGGCGGAGCAGTTCTTC.

CDR3 in DNA: TGTGCCAGCAGTTTTTTGACGGGACAGATTAACACCGGGGAGCTGTTTTTT. It translates to CASSFLTGQINTGELFF. V usage is TRBV27 and J usage is TRBJ2-2; 7 bases agree with TRBD1. The V and J ends lost 3 bases and 2 bases, in that order; junction bases with no gene match: 9. Germline loops: CDR1 MNHEY, CDR2 SMNVEV (reference sequence). The CDR3 runs to 17 residues.